The 20 T cell receptor beta chains below all came from one sample that was sequenced in a study of control samples from healthy donors and cancer patients. Sequencing was performed with immunoSEQ multiplex PCR; in TCRdb, only in-frame clones are kept and a portion is missing. The sample consists of about 94,000 clones, about nine tenths of them appearing once. The specimen sequenced was blood. The receptors come from a woman in her late teens or twenties in good health.

The chain joins TRBV2 to TRBJ1-2; D is undetermined. The CDR3 consists of 14 residues. CDR1 and CDR2 from the germline V gene are SNHLY and FYNNEI. V was pared by 4 bases and J by 0 bases, with 9 bases between. The CDR3 sequence is CASSVQGPNYGYTF. DNA of the CDR3: TGTGCCAGCAGTGTCCAAGGCCCTAACTATGGCTACACCTTC.

V gene TRBV6-5 combines with J gene TRBJ1-1, with D perhaps TRBD1 (5 bases). V was clipped by 7 bases and J by 4 bases, with 16 bases between them. This CDR3 comprises 14 residues. Germline V gene data show CDR1 as MNHEY and CDR2 as SVGAGI. The CDR3 nucleotides are TGTGCCAGCAAAAAAGAGGGGTGGGCCACTGAAGCTTTCTTT. Translation gives CASKKEGWATEAFF.

V is TRBV13 and J is TRBJ1-1; maybe TRBD1 (5 bases). From germline, CDR1 is PRHDT and CDR2 FYEKMQ (reference sequence). Trimming took 5 bases from V and 1 from J, leaving 20 bases between them. The CDR3 loop spans 17 amino acids. The CDR3 spells CASSPSEGTARNTEAFF. The CDR3 DNA reads as TGTGCCAGCAGCCCCTCGGAAGGGACGGCGAGGAACACTGAAGCTTTCTTT. The variable domain in full, with the rest retrieved from reference TRBV13 and TRBJ1-1, is AAGVIQSPRHLIKEKRETATLKCYPIPRHDTVYWYQQGPGQDPQFLISFYEKMQSDKGSIPDRFSAQQFSDYHSELNMSSLELGDSALYFCASSPSEGTARNTEAFFGQGTRLTVV.

This chain uses TRBV6-1 with TRBJ1-2, with 8 bases lining up with TRBD1. CDR3 size: 11 residues. Germline CDR1 is MNHNS and CDR2 is SASEGT. After removal of 3 bases from V and 11 bases from J, the junction contained 2 bases not matched to a gene. The CDR3 reads CASSDRTGYTF. The CDR3 region has the DNA TGTGCCAGCAGTGACCGGACAGGGTACACCTTC.

V is TRBV5-6 and J is TRBJ1-2; D possibly corresponds to TRBD1 (5 bases). Germline lookup yields CDR1 SGHDT and CDR2 YYEEEE. CDR3 size: 16 residues. The ends were cut back, 1 base at V and 2 bases at J, with 15 bases in the middle. CDR3 amino acids: CASSLNWRRTNYGYTF. CDR3 nucleotides: TGTGCCAGCAGCTTGAATTGGAGACGGACAAACTATGGCTACACCTTC.

The rearrangement links TRBV7-3 to TRBJ2-1, with 8 bases lining up with TRBD2. Trimming cost V 5 bases and J 7 bases; bases outside gene matches: 13. Germline assignment: CDR1 SGHTA and CDR2 FQGTGA. This CDR3 region has 16 residues. Here the CDR3 DNA reads TGTGCCAGCAGCCTCAATAGCGGGGTCTTAGCTAATGAGCAGTTCTTC. It encodes CASSLNSGVLANEQFF. The full variable domain, completed using reference TRBV7-3 and TRBJ2-1, is GAGVSQTPSNKVTEKGKYVELRCDPISGHTALYWYRQSLGQGPEFLIYFQGTGAADDSGLPNDRFFAVRPEGSVSTLKIQRTERGDSAVYLCASSLNSGVLANEQFFGPGTRLTVL.

DNA for the CDR3: TGTGCCAGCAGCAAAGGGAAAGGCGAACAGCCCCAGCATTTT. It yields the protein CASSKGKGEQPQHF. This chain uses TRBV21-1 with TRBJ1-5. TRBV21-1 is deemed a pseudogene. The CDR3 spans 14 residues.

This sequence joins TRBV4-1 and TRBJ1-2; D is unresolved. The CDR3 length is 15 residues. With 1 base removed from V and 1 base from J, the gap between germline ends came to 10 bases. The germline CDR1 and CDR2 sequences are MGHRA and YSYEKL. Here the CDR3 reads CASSQVGNINYGYTF. CDR3 DNA sequence: TGCGCCAGCAGCCAAGTCGGGAATATTAACTATGGCTACACCTTC.

This rearrangement joins TRBV4-2 to TRBJ1-5, with 7 bases that match TRBD1. The V segment lost 0 bases and the J segment 5 bases; nucleotides outside the gene matches: 7. Germline lookup yields CDR1 LGHNA and CDR2 YNFKEQ. The CDR3 consists of 16 residues. The DNA of the CDR3 is TGTGCCAGCAGCCAAGATCGATACAGGGGCCATCAGCCCCAGCATTTT. Protein: CASSQDRYRGHQPQHF.

The chain links TRBV5-1 to TRBJ1-1; no definite D call. The V gene lost 0 bases and the J gene lost 0 bases, with 3 bases spanning the gap. The CDR3 runs 13 residues. The germline V gene encodes CDR1 SGHRS and CDR2 YFSETQ. CDR3 loop: CASSLALNTEAFF. DNA for the CDR3: TGCGCCAGCAGCTTGGCCTTGAACACTGAAGCTTTCTTT.

The J gene is TRBJ1-2, the V gene TRBV11-2, with TRBD1 identical over 11 bases. The CDR3 sequence is 16 residues long. The ends lost 1 base at V and 7 bases at J; junction bases unmatched: 8. Germline V gene data show CDR1 as SGHAT and CDR2 as FQNNGV. CDR3 protein: CASSLGIGTGGIGYTF. The CDR3 DNA sequence: TGTGCCAGCAGCTTAGGAATAGGGACAGGGGGTATTGGCTACACCTTC.

The chain couples TRBV6-1 to TRBJ2-7; D unclear. Trimming removed 1 base from V and 6 bases from J, with 10 bases in between. CDR1 and CDR2 (germline): MNHNS, SASEGT. The CDR3 totals 13 residues. The CDR3 protein is CASSEVGPGEQYF. Written as DNA, the CDR3 is TGTGCCAGCAGTGAAGTCGGGCCTGGCGAGCAGTACTTC.

This clone was seen a handful of times. The rearrangement joins TRBV11-2 to TRBJ1-1; tentatively, D is TRBD1 (5 bases). CDR3 length: 14 amino acids. V shed 2 bases and J shed 11 bases, with 18 bases lying between them. CDR1 and CDR2 from the germline V gene are SGHAT and FQNNGV. The CDR3 loop is CASSLTGNRHGAFF. CDR3 nucleotide sequence: TGTGCCAGCAGCTTAACAGGAAATCGACACGGCGCTTTCTTT.

This chain connects TRBV12-3 or TRBV12-4 to TRBJ2-1; TRBD2 is a possible D gene (6 bases). Trimming shortened V by 4 bases and J by 12 bases, and 16 bases separated the two germline ends. The CDR3 length is 13 residues. The CDR3: CASSSPGLAVQFF. CDR3 in DNA: TGTGCCAGCAGTTCCCCCGGGTTAGCGGTGCAGTTCTTC.

The CDR3 region is CASSFQTSGGADTQYF. CDR3 bases: TGTGCCAGCAGCTTTCAGACTAGCGGGGGGGCAGATACGCAGTATTTT. The chain combines TRBV7-6 with TRBJ2-3; 14 bases map to TRBD2. Germline CDR1 reads SGHVS; CDR2 reads FNYEAQ. V dropped 3 bases and J dropped 4; count of bases not matched to a gene: 3. The CDR3 consists of 16 residues.

The chain combines TRBV4-1 with TRBJ1-1; tentative D call: TRBD1 (5 bases). The germline V gene encodes CDR1 MGHRA and CDR2 YSYEKL. The CDR3 is made up of 18 amino acids. The V end was cut by 1 base, the J end by 3 bases, with 21 bases between. The CDR3 protein is CASSQVRWDAGTDTEAFF. The CDR3 DNA follows: TGCGCCAGCAGCCAAGTCCGATGGGACGCCGGCACGGACACTGAAGCTTTCTTT.

The rearrangement uses TRBV7-2 and TRBJ1-4; D call uncertain. Trimming left V 6 bases short and J 8 bases short, with 13 bases between. The CDR3 is 13 amino acids. In germline, CDR1 is SGHTA, CDR2 FQGNSA. CDR3 protein: CASSLEPEEKLFF. CDR3 DNA sequence: TGTGCCAGCAGTCTGGAGCCGGAGGAAAAACTGTTTTTT.

This chain uses TRBV4-1 with TRBJ2-3; 7 positions match TRBD1. V lost 2 bases and J lost 5; bases outside the gene matches: 7. The V gene's germline CDR1 is MGHRA and CDR2 YSYEKL. CDR3 length: 15 amino acids. CDR3 bases: TGCGCCAGCAGCCAAATTAGGGGGCTTCGAGATACGCAGTATTTT. Residues: CASSQIRGLRDTQYF.

This chain links TRBV7-9 with TRBJ2-7; D ambiguous. V dropped 4 bases and J dropped 6 bases, with 13 bases sitting between them. This CDR3 is built from 13 residues. Germline V CDR1 and CDR2: SEHNR, FQNEAQ (reference sequence). CDR3 in DNA: TGTGCCAGCAGCTCCAACCCGGTCGTCGAGCAGTACTTC. Amino acids: CASSSNPVVEQYF.

J is TRBJ1-2 and V is TRBV29-1; D gene unclear. CDR3 length equals 12 residues. V lost 8 bases and J 7 bases, leaving 17 bases between the germline ends. The germline V gene encodes CDR1 SQVTM and CDR2 ANQGSEA. The CDR3 DNA sequence: TGCAGCCTAGGACCCTCTAAGGGTGGCTACACCTTC. Amino acids: CSLGPSKGGYTF.